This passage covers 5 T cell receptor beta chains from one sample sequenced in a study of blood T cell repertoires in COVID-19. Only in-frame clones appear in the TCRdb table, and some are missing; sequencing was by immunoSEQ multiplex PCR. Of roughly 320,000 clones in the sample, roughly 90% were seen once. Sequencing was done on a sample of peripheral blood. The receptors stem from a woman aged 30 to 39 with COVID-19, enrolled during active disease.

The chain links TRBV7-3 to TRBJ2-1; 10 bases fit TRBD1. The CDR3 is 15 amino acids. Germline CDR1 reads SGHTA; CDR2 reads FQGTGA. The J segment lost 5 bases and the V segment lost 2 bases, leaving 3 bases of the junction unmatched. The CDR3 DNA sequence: TGTGCCAGCAGCTTAGTGGGGACAGGGGACAATGAGCAGTTCTTC. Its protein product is CASSLVGTGDNEQFF. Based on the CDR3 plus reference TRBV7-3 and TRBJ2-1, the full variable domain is GAGVSQTPSNKVTEKGKYVELRCDPISGHTALYWYRQSLGQGPEFLIYFQGTGAADDSGLPNDRFFAVRPEGSVSTLKIQRTERGDSAVYLCASSLVGTGDNEQFFGPGTRLTVL.

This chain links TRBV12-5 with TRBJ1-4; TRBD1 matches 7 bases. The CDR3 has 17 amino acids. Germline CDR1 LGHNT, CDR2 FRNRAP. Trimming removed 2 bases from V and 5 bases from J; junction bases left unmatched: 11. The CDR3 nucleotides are TGTGCTAGTGGTTTGAGTAAGGCAGGGGGGCTCAATGAAAAACTGTTTTTT. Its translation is CASGLSKAGGLNEKLFF.

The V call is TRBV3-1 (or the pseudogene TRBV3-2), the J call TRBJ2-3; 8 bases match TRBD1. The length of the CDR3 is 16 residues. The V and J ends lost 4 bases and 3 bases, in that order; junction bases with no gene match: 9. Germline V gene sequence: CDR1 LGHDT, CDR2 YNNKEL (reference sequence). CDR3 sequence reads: CASSLRAGGATDTQYF. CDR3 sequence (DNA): TGTGCCAGCAGCCTCAGGGCAGGGGGCGCGACAGATACGCAGTATTTT.

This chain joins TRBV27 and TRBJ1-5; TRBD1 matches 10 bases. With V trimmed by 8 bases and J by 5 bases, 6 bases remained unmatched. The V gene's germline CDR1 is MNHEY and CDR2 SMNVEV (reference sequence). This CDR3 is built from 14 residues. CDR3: CASGDRGGYQPQHF. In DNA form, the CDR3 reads TGTGCCAGCGGGGACAGGGGAGGCTATCAGCCCCAGCATTTT.

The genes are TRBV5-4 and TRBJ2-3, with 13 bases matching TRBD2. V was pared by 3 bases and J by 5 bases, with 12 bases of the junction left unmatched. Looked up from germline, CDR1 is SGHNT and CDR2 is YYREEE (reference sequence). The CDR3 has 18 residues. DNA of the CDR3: TGTGCCAGCAGCTCGCCTTCCGGGACTAGCGGGAAAATAGATACGCAGTATTTT. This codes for CASSSPSGTSGKIDTQYF.